These 28 T cell receptor beta chains came from one sample sequenced in a study of neurological immune-mediated disorders. TCRdb reprocessed the 5' RACE reads via MiXCR and lists one record per CDR3 protein. The sample lists about 60,000 distinct CDR3 sequences; more than 9.5% were seen once. Time point reported: longitudinal time-point 2. Sequencing was done on a sample of PBMCs. The source is a man aged 25 to 40 in good health.

The sample holds many counts of this clonotype. CDR3 DNA: TGTGCCAGCAGCCAAAACGCCGAGGAAAAACTGTTTTTT. Protein: CASSQNAEEKLFF. The chain is built from TRBV6-5 and TRBJ1-4; D unresolved. Trimming left V 6 bases short and J 8 bases short, with 13 bases between. The germline V gene has CDR1 MNHEY and CDR2 SVGAGI. The CDR3 loop spans 13 amino acids.

This clonotype has a count of ten or more. The V call is TRBV2, the J call TRBJ2-7, with unresolved D. The CDR3 contains 11 residues. Trimming cost V 4 bases and J 4 bases, with 5 bases left between them. Germline assignment: CDR1 SNHLY and CDR2 FYNNEI. The DNA of the CDR3 is TGTGCCAGCAGTGGAGCTTACGAGCAGTACTTC. Encoded protein: CASSGAYEQYF.

This clonotype is judged medium-sized. The V and J genes are TRBV7-6 and TRBJ2-7; 7 positions match TRBD1. CDR1 is SGHVS and CDR2 is FNYEAQ in the germline V gene. This CDR3 comprises 14 residues. Trimming removed 5 bases from V and 3 bases from J; junction bases left unmatched: 7. Here the CDR3 DNA reads TGTGCCAGCAGCCTCCGGACAGGATACTACGAGCAGTACTTC. Translation: CASSLRTGYYEQYF.

Ten or more counts support this clonotype. The genes are TRBV5-6 and TRBJ2-7; 11 nucleotides align to TRBD2. CDR1 SGHDT and CDR2 YYEEEE come from the germline V gene. The CDR3 contains 17 residues. After removal of 4 bases from V and 0 bases from J, the junction contained 9 bases not matched to a gene. CDR3 in amino acids: CASSPPGLAESSYEQYF. DNA of the CDR3: TGTGCCAGCAGCCCGCCGGGACTAGCGGAGAGCTCCTACGAGCAGTACTTC.

This clonotype appeared a few times. The J gene is TRBJ2-3, the V gene TRBV12-3 or TRBV12-4; 7 bases fit TRBD2. CDR3 length equals 15 residues. Unmatched junction bases numbered 12, after V lost 7 bases and J lost 5 bases. This CDR3 is CASTLLAGVGDTQYF. The CDR3 nucleotides are TGTGCCAGCACCCTCCTGGCGGGAGTTGGAGATACGCAGTATTTT.

This rearrangement joins TRBV5-5 to TRBJ1-5; perhaps TRBD1 as D (6 bases). CDR3 length: 16 residues. Trimming cost V 4 bases and J 1 base, with 15 bases left between them. Germline loops: CDR1 SGHKS, CDR2 YYEKEE (reference sequence). The chain's CDR3 is CASSRSGGQSNQPQHF. DNA for the CDR3: TGTGCCAGCAGCCGATCGGGGGGGCAGAGCAATCAGCCCCAGCATTTT.

This clonotype was seen repeatedly, ten times or more. In DNA form, the CDR3 reads TGCGCCAGCAGTCTAGCCGAAATCAAGGAGACCCAGTACTTC. Protein product: CASSLAEIKETQYF. This chain uses TRBV5-1 with TRBJ2-5, with a possible D match to TRBD2 (5 bases). This CDR3 has 14 amino acids. Germline lookup yields CDR1 SGHRS and CDR2 YFSETQ. Between the trimmed V and J ends, which lost 5 bases and 5 bases, there was a span of 16 bases.

This clonotype was counted at least ten times. CDR3 in amino acids: CASSLMGGASNEKLFF. CDR3 coding DNA: TGTGCCAGCAGTTTAATGGGTGGGGCTTCTAATGAAAAACTGTTTTTT. The rearrangement uses TRBV28 and TRBJ1-4; D is perhaps TRBD1 (5 bases). V gave up 2 bases and J gave up 3 bases, with 13 bases separating them. There are 16 residues in the CDR3. The germline CDR1 and CDR2 sequences are MDHEN and SYDVKM.

This clonotype was counted ten times or more. This chain uses TRBV5-1 with TRBJ2-5; D may be TRBD2 (6 bases). Germline V gene data show CDR1 as SGHRS and CDR2 as YFSETQ. The ends were cut back, 4 bases at V and 5 bases at J, with 15 bases in the middle. The length of the CDR3 is 14 residues. The CDR3 here is CASSLNDGGETQYF. The CDR3 DNA reads as TGCGCCAGCAGCCTGAACGATGGGGGGGAGACCCAGTACTTC.

In this sample, this clonotype turned up many times. V and J are TRBV20-1 and TRBJ2-2, with D possibly TRBD1 on 5 matching bases. The CDR3 runs 16 residues. With 0 bases removed from V and 4 bases from J, the gap between germline ends came to 15 bases. The germline CDR1 and CDR2 sequences are DFQATT and SNEGSKA (reference sequence). The CDR3 coding sequence is TGCAGTGCTAGAGACAGAAGAAAAGGGGCCACCGGGGAGCTGTTTTTT. It codes for CSARDRRKGATGELFF.

This clonotype has a count of ten or more. V and J are TRBV20-1 and TRBJ1-2; no definite D call. CDR3 size: 13 residues. The germline V gene has CDR1 DFQATT and CDR2 SNEGSKA (reference sequence). V was shortened by 6 bases and J by 1 base, with 12 bases between the two germline ends. The chain's CDR3 is CSAPWANNYGYTF. In DNA, the CDR3 is TGCAGTGCCCCTTGGGCCAATAACTATGGCTACACCTTC.

The sample holds many counts of this clonotype. The genes are TRBV6-5 and TRBJ2-7; either TRBD1 or TRBD2 may fit D (5 bases each). CDR1 and CDR2 from the germline V gene are MNHEY and SVGAGI. This CDR3 is built from 13 residues. V was pared by 2 bases and J by 3 bases, with 8 bases between. The CDR3 sequence is CASSYGGFYEQYF. CDR3 nucleotides: TGTGCCAGCAGTTACGGGGGTTTCTACGAGCAGTACTTC.

This clonotype was seen at least ten times. The J gene is TRBJ2-7, the V gene TRBV28; a possible D gene is TRBD1 (6 bases). Trimming shortened V by 6 bases and J by 3 bases, and 15 bases separated the two germline ends. From germline, CDR1 is MDHEN and CDR2 SYDVKM. CDR3 length: 14 residues. Here the CDR3 DNA reads TGTGCCAGCAGCCAACGGACAGAGATCTACGAGCAGTACTTC. Protein product: CASSQRTEIYEQYF. The full variable domain, in which reference TRBV28 and TRBJ2-7 provide the parts outside the CDR3, is DVKVTQSSRYLVKRTGEKVFLECVQDMDHENMFWYRQDPGLGLRLIYFSYDVKMKEKGDIPEGYSVSREKKERFSLILESASTNQTSMYLCASSQRTEIYEQYFGPGTRLTVT.

This clonotype was counted at least ten times. The CDR3 coding sequence is TGTGCCAGCAGAACGTCCGGACTAGCGGAACGAGAGTACTTC. This codes for CASRTSGLAEREYF. V and J are TRBV27 and TRBJ2-7, with TRBD2 identical over 10 bases. With V trimmed by 6 bases and J by 11 bases, 13 bases remained unmatched. This CDR3 comprises 14 residues. Germline lookup yields CDR1 MNHEY and CDR2 SMNVEV (reference sequence).

The sample holds many counts of this clonotype. This chain joins TRBV19 and TRBJ1-5, with TRBD1 identical over 10 bases. J gave up 7 bases and V 10 bases, and 7 bases lay outside the gene matches. Germline CDR1 reads LNHDA; CDR2 reads SQIVND (reference sequence). This CDR3 has 13 residues. The CDR3 sequence is CATRGQGRQPQHF. The CDR3 coding sequence is TGTGCCACCCGGGGACAGGGGAGGCAGCCCCAGCATTTT.

This clonotype was counted many times. The V gene is TRBV29-1, the J gene TRBJ1-5; 8 bases are a match to TRBD1. Germline-derived CDR1 and CDR2 are SQVTM and ANQGSEA. The CDR3 loop spans 13 amino acids. V gave up 6 bases and J gave up 6 bases; unmatched junction bases: 7. The CDR3 coding sequence is TGCAGCGTACAGACAGGGGTAGGTCAGCCCCAGCATTTT. This codes for CSVQTGVGQPQHF.

This clonotype was detected ten times or more. The chain combines TRBV10-3 with TRBJ2-3, with TRBD2 matching 13 bases. The CDR3 sequence is 19 residues long. Per germline, CDR1 ENHRY and CDR2 SYGVKD. V trimming: 0 bases; J trimming: 6 bases; junction bases outside the gene matches: 12. The DNA of the CDR3 is TGTGCCATCAGTGAGTCGACTAGCGGGAGGTCTCGAAGGGGGGATACGCAGTATTTT. This gives the protein CAISESTSGRSRRGDTQYF.

This clonotype showed up just once. J is TRBJ1-5 and V is TRBV12-3 or TRBV12-4, with 7 bases identical to TRBD1. The CDR3 runs 14 residues. V lost 6 bases, J lost 2 bases, and 4 bases stayed unmatched. The CDR3 region is CASRPDRGNQPQHF. Written as DNA, the CDR3 is TGTGCCAGCAGACCAGACAGGGGCAATCAGCCCCAGCATTTT.

In this sample, this clonotype turned up many times. The V gene is TRBV20-1, the J gene TRBJ1-6, with D perhaps TRBD1 (6 bases). Germline lookup yields CDR1 DFQATT and CDR2 SNEGSKA (reference sequence). Trimming stripped 0 bases from V and 4 bases from J, with 7 bases between. The CDR3 is 14 residues long. The CDR3 bases are TGCAGTGCTAGAGAGGACAGTTATAATTCACCCCTCCACTTT. Protein sequence: CSAREDSYNSPLHF.

This clonotype has ten or more counts. The chain combines TRBV3-1 with TRBJ1-5; D ambiguous. The CDR3 has 15 amino acids. CDR1 and CDR2 from the germline V gene are LGHDT and YNNKEL (reference sequence). V was cut by 2 bases and J by 2 bases, with 10 bases left in between. This chain's CDR3 is CASSQILTGNQPQHF. The DNA for the CDR3 is TGTGCCAGCAGCCAAATCCTGACGGGCAATCAGCCCCAGCATTTT.

This clonotype was observed at least ten times. The rearrangement joins TRBV2 to TRBJ2-3, with D perhaps matching TRBD2 (6 bases). There are 13 residues in the CDR3. V lost 6 bases and J lost 3, with 10 bases in between. Germline V gene lookup returns CDR1 SNHLY and CDR2 FYNNEI. The CDR3 nucleotides read TGTGCCAGCAGACCCGGGGGTACAGATACGCAGTATTTT. Translating gives CASRPGGTDTQYF.

This chain links TRBV6-2 or TRBV6-3 with TRBJ2-6; tentatively, D is TRBD1 (6 bases). Trimming took 5 bases from V and 0 from J, leaving 14 bases between them. The CDR3 contains 17 residues. Germline CDR1 reads MNHEY; CDR2 reads SVGEGT. DNA of the CDR3: TGTGCCAGCAGTCAACAGGGTCCTCACTCTGGGGCCAACGTCCTGACTTTC. It encodes CASSQQGPHSGANVLTF.

This clonotype appeared many times. This chain links TRBV28 with TRBJ2-7; 9 bases match TRBD2. This CDR3 has 16 amino acids. V lost 3 bases and J lost 3; bases outside the gene matches: 9. Germline-derived CDR1 and CDR2 are MDHEN and SYDVKM. This CDR3 reads CASSLGGLAAVYEQYF. CDR3 nucleotides: TGTGCCAGCAGTTTGGGGGGACTAGCAGCCGTCTACGAGCAGTACTTC.

This clonotype was counted ten times or more. The V call is TRBV7-3, the J call TRBJ2-5; 11 bases fit TRBD2. The CDR3 runs to 15 residues. V trimming: 2 bases; J trimming: 12 bases; junction bases outside the gene matches: 11. The germline CDR1 and CDR2 sequences are SGHTA and FQGTGA. DNA for the CDR3: TGTGCCAGCAGCTTAGATGAGACTAGCGGGATGCTCAAGTACTTC. Residues: CASSLDETSGMLKYF.

This clonotype was found many times. J is TRBJ1-1 and V is TRBV5-1; 7 positions match TRBD1. The CDR3 consists of 15 residues. V lost 4 bases and J lost 0; bases outside the gene matches: 6. Germline V gene sequence: CDR1 SGHRS, CDR2 YFSETQ. In DNA, the CDR3 is TGCGCCAGCAGCGTAGACAGGGTAATGAACACTGAAGCTTTCTTT. As protein: CASSVDRVMNTEAFF.

There are many counts of this clonotype. The chain joins TRBV6-6 to TRBJ1-4, with no clear D. V lost 2 bases and J 5 bases, leaving 6 bases between the germline ends. Looked up from germline, CDR1 is MNHNY and CDR2 is SVGAGI (reference sequence). CDR3 length: 13 amino acids. The DNA for the CDR3 is TGTGCCAGCAGTTACCAGAGGAATGAAAAACTGTTTTTT. As protein: CASSYQRNEKLFF.

This clonotype was seen repeatedly, ten times or more. The chain has TRBV5-5 and TRBJ2-2; possible D gene TRBD2, 5 bases. Germline V gene sequence: CDR1 SGHKS, CDR2 YYEKEE (reference sequence). Trimming cost V 4 bases and J 4 bases, with 17 bases left between them. The CDR3 is 16 amino acids. The CDR3 DNA reads TGTGCCAGCAGCGGACGACCGGGGTCTTCCACCGGGGAGCTGTTTTTT. Protein sequence: CASSGRPGSSTGELFF. Looking up the rest from reference TRBV5-5 and TRBJ2-2 gives the full variable domain: DAGVTQSPTHLIKTRGQQVTLRCSPISGHKSVSWYQQVLGQGPQFIFQYYEKEERGRGNFPDRFSARQFPNYSSELNVNALLLGDSALYLCASSGRPGSSTGELFFGEGSRLTVL.

The chain couples TRBV6-5 to TRBJ2-5; maybe TRBD2 (6 bases). Germline loops: CDR1 MNHEY, CDR2 SVGAGI. V was shortened by 8 bases and J by 2 bases, with 21 bases between the two germline ends. The CDR3 is made up of 16 amino acids. The CDR3 DNA is TGTGCCAGCTCCCACGGCCCAACTAGCAGACAAGAGACCCAGTACTTC. Encoded protein: CASSHGPTSRQETQYF.